This TCR beta chain was obtained from a study of cytomegalovirus exposure and HLA in healthy donors. Overall study findings and caveats: When analyzed later, a missense DCLRE1C variant was found to be linked to TCR beta V- and J-gene trimming. Reported findings show TCR beta sequences accurately forecast HLA-A and HLA-B alleles in most subjects. There was a cluster of highly shared sequence variants that was likely a sequencing artifact. Specificity of a few CMV-associated chains for CMV antigens was verified in vitro.

For this clone: Its antigen is not identified. At one of its ends the junction is not consistent with the germline gene, which may arise from a read error.

Primers included in the PCR were 60 Vbeta and 13 Jbeta primers. Method: immunoSEQ multiplex PCR; TCRdb's copy keeps in-frame clones and lacks some. The sample lists roughly 89,000 clones, roughly 76% occurring once. The length of the CDR3 is 15 residues. Germline V lookup: CDR1 SSHAT, CDR2 FNYEAQ (reference sequence). The gene calls are TRBV7-7 and TRBJ2-1; 9 bases agree with TRBD2. Sequencing was performed on PBMCs. The clonotype originates from a woman aged 25 to 45 in good health and CMV-seronegative. CDR3 sequence (DNA): TGTGCTAGCAGCTTAGGAACTAGCGGGTACAATGAGCAGTTCTTC. This gives the protein CASSLGTSGYNEQFF.